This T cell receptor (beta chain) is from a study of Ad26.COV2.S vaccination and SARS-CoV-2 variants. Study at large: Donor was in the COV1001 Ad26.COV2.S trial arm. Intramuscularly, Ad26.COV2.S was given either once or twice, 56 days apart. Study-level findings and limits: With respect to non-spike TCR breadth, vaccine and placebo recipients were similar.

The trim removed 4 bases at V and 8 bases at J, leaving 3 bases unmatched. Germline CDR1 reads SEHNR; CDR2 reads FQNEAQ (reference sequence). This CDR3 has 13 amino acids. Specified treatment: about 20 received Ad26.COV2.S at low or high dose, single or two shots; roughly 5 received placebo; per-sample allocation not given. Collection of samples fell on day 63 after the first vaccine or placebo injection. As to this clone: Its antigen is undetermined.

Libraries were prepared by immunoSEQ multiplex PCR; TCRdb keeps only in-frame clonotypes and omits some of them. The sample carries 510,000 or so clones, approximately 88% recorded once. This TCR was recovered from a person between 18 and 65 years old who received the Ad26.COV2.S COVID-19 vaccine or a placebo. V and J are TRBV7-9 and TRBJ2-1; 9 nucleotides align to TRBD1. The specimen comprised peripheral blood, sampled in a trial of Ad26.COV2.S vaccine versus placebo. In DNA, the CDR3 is TGTGCCAGCAGCTGGGGACAGGGCTATGAGCAGTTCTTC. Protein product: CASSWGQGYEQFF.